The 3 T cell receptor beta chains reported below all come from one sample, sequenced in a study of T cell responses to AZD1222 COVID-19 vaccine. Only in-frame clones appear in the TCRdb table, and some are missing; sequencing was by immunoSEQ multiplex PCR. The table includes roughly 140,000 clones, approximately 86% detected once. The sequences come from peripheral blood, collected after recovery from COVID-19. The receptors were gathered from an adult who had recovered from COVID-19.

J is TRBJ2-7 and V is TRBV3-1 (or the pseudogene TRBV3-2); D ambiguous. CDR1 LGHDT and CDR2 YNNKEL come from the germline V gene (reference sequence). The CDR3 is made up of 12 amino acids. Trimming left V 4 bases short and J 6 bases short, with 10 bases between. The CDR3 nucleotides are TGTGCCAGCAGCCGGGCGACATCCGAGCAGTACTTC. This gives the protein CASSRATSEQYF.

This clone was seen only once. The DNA for the CDR3 is TGTGCCAGCAGTGGGTTAGCGGGAGGGTACGAGCAGTACTTC. This translates into CASSGLAGGYEQYF. This chain links TRBV27 with TRBJ2-7, with 11 bases matching TRBD2. Germline CDR1 reads MNHEY; CDR2 reads SMNVEV (reference sequence). The junction had 4 bases not matched to a gene; V was cut back by 5 bases and J by 4 bases. CDR3 length: 14 residues.

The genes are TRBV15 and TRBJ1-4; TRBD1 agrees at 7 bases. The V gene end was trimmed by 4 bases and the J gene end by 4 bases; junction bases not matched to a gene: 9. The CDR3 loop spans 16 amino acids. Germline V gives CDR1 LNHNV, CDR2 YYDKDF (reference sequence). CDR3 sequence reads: CATSTSGGAINEKLFF. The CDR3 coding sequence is TGTGCCACCAGCACATCAGGGGGGGCGATTAATGAAAAACTGTTTTTT. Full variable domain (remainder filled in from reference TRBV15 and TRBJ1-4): DAMVIQNPRYQVTQFGKPVTLSCSQTLNHNVMYWYQQKSSQAPKLLFHYYDKDFNNEADTPDNFQSRRPNTSFCFLDIRSPGLGDTAMYLCATSTSGGAINEKLFFGSGTQLSVL.